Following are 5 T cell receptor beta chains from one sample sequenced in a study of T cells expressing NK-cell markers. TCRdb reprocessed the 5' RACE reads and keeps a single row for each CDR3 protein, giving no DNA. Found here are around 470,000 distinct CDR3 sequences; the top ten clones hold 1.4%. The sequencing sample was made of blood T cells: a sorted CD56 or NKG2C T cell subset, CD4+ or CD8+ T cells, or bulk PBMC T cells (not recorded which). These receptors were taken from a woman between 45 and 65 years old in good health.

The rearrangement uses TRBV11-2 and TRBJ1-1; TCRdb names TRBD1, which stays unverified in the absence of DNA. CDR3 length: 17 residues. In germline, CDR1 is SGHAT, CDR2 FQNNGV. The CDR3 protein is CASSLARPGQPNTEAFF.

The CDR3 loop reads CASSPRNKHDSGANVLTF. The V gene is TRBV4-1, the J gene TRBJ2-6. The CDR3 has 18 residues. Germline V gene lookup returns CDR1 MGHRA and CDR2 YSYEKL.

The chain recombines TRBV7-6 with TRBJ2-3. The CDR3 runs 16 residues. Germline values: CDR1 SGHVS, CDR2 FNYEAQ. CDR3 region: CASSPRHRGSTDTQYF. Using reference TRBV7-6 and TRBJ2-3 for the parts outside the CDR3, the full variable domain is GAGVSQSPRYKVTKRGQDVALRCDPISGHVSLYWYRQALGQGPEFLTYFNYEAQQDKSGLPNDRFSAERPEGSISTLTIQRTEQRDSAMYRCASSPRHRGSTDTQYFGPGTRLTVL.

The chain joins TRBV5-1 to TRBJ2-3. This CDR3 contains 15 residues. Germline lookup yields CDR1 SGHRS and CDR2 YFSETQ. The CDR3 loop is CASSLFYPGTDTQYF.

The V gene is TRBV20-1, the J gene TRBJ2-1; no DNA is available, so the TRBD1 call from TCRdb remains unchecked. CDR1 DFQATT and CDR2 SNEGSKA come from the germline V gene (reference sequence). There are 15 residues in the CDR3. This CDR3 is CSARPGFSSGNEQFF.